This TCR beta chain was identified during a study of T cells after yellow fever vaccination. The study's findings and limits: Abundant clonotypes from the bulk population could have been carried over as contaminants into FACS-sorted repertoires. Peaking on day 5 versus 15, the secondary response was faster but weaker. Primary-vaccination clones mostly resurfaced post-booster (about 96% CD4, around 88% CD8).

With regard to this clonotype: Its antigen is unknown.

5'RACE template switching produced TCR cDNA carrying a universal primer site and UMIs. Each CDR3 protein is one row after TCRdb ran MiXCR on the 5' RACE reads. The data contain approximately 550,000 distinct CDR3 sequences, approximately 21% of them seen just once; the ten biggest clones take up 14%. V trimming: 2 bases; J trimming: 9 bases; junction bases outside the gene matches: 10. Germline V CDR1 and CDR2: MDHEN, SYDVKM. The CDR3 has 16 residues. The sample consisted of PBMCs, taken 15 days after the yellow fever booster vaccination. The chain carries TRBV28 and TRBJ2-1; TRBD2 aligns across 10 bases. The TCR was taken from a man between 25 and 39 years old who received the YFV17D yellow fever vaccine. The CDR3 DNA reads TGTGCCAGCAGTTTAAGGATTACTAGCGGGATCAGTGAGCAGTTCTTC. It encodes CASSLRITSGISEQFF.